These 17 T cell receptor beta chains originate from one sample sequenced in a study of metastatic and nonmetastatic thyroid tumors. Among the patients, none had received any treatment before thyroid surgery. TCRdb redid the clone calls on the PCR reads using MiXCR. The table includes about 7,000 clones, around two fifths detected once. The sequenced sample was tumor tissue. These receptors were obtained from a female donor with papillary thyroid cancer or a benign thyroid nodule (not recorded which). Some clones in this sample may be carry-over from other donors' samples.

In its sample, this clone was seen a few times. V usage is TRBV28 and J usage is TRBJ1-1; weak D call: TRBD1 (6 bases). The germline V gene encodes CDR1 MDHEN and CDR2 SYDVKM. The CDR3 extends over 11 amino acids. With 6 bases removed from V and 9 bases from J, the gap between germline ends came to 11 bases. CDR3 sequence: CASSRTAQAFF. DNA of the CDR3: TGTGCCAGCAGCCGGACAGCCCAAGCTTTCTTT.

This sequence joins TRBV29-1 and TRBJ2-5, with TRBD1 matching over 8 bases. The germline V gene encodes CDR1 SQVTM and CDR2 ANQGSEA. V dropped 7 bases and J dropped 6; count of bases not matched to a gene: 4. This CDR3 has 11 amino acids. CDR3 DNA sequence: TGCAGCGCAGACAGGGGACAGACCCAGTACTTC. This sequence encodes CSADRGQTQYF.

The chain joins TRBV18 to TRBJ2-7; D is ambiguous. Germline V lookup: CDR1 KGHSH, CDR2 LQKENI. This CDR3 region has 13 residues. V was pared by 3 bases and J by 4 bases, with 10 bases between. In DNA, the CDR3 is TGTGCCAGCTCACCGTATGTGGTGTACGAGCAGTACTTC. It codes for CASSPYVVYEQYF.

This clone appeared a single time. The chain joins TRBV20-1 to TRBJ2-1; D call uncertain. V shed 4 bases and J shed 2 bases, with 3 bases lying between them. The CDR3 extends over 11 amino acids. CDR1 DFQATT and CDR2 SNEGSKA come from the germline V gene (reference sequence). CDR3 DNA sequence: TGCAGTGCTAACACCTACAATGAGCAGTTCTTC. Residues: CSANTYNEQFF.

This clone has at least ten counts. This may be a read error, as it is one base from a much larger clone. Since no conserved phenylalanine or tryptophan closes the CDR3, a read error is the likely cause. The chain is built from TRBV7-2 and TRBJ2-7, with TRBD1 matching 7 bases. Germline V gene data show CDR1 as SGHTA and CDR2 as FQGNSA. The CDR3 has 16 residues. The V segment lost 0 bases and the J segment 3 bases; nucleotides outside the gene matches: 8. In DNA, the CDR3 is TGTGCCAGCAGCTTAGCTTGGGCAGGGGGTGTCTACGAGCAGTACCTC. Translating it yields CASSLAWAGGVYEQYL.

The chain couples TRBV30 to TRBJ2-7; 7 positions agree with TRBD2. The V and J ends lost 3 bases and 4 bases, in that order; junction bases with no gene match: 6. This CDR3 has 13 amino acids. CDR1 and CDR2 (germline): GTSNPN, SVGIG (reference sequence). This CDR3 reads CAWSGSGGYEQYF. CDR3 coding DNA: TGTGCCTGGAGCGGATCGGGGGGTTACGAGCAGTACTTC.

This clone came up a few times. The chain combines TRBV4-1 with TRBJ2-7; 7 positions match TRBD1. CDR3 length: 14 residues. CDR1 MGHRA and CDR2 YSYEKL come from the germline V gene. J gave up 5 bases and V 2 bases, and 6 bases lay outside the gene matches. In nucleotides, the CDR3 is TGCGCCAGCAGCCAAACCAACAGGGGAAACGAGCAGTACTTC. Protein product: CASSQTNRGNEQYF.

By sample share, this clone is large (0.1 to 1%). The chain joins TRBV19 to TRBJ1-5; 7 positions match TRBD1. The germline CDR1 and CDR2 sequences are LNHDA and SQIVND (reference sequence). Losses at the gene ends were 5 bases for V and 7 bases for J; bases not matched to a gene: 8. CDR3 size: 14 residues. The CDR3, as DNA: TGTGCCAGTAGTGAAAGGGGGCTCGGCCAGCCCCAGCATTTT. Protein product: CASSERGLGQPQHF.

This clone has a handful of counts. The rearrangement joins TRBV5-1 to TRBJ2-7, with a tentative D call TRBD1 (6 bases). V lost 0 bases to trimming and J lost 7 bases, with 11 bases between them. Germline assignment: CDR1 SGHRS and CDR2 YFSETQ. The CDR3 extends over 13 amino acids. CDR3 sequence reads: CASSLAGVGEQYF. CDR3 nucleotide sequence: TGCGCCAGCAGCTTGGCAGGGGTGGGGGAGCAGTACTTC.

In this sample, this clone is large. The chain carries TRBV30 and TRBJ1-3, with 7 bases lining up with TRBD1. Trimming removed 6 bases from V and 4 bases from J; junction bases left unmatched: 12. CDR1 GTSNPN and CDR2 SVGIG come from the germline V gene (reference sequence). CDR3 length: 15 amino acids. CDR3 sequence: CACTPEGAVGNTIYF. The CDR3 DNA sequence: TGTGCCTGCACTCCTGAGGGGGCGGTCGGAAACACCATATATTTT.

This clone was detected a few times. The chain employs TRBV6-5 and TRBJ2-7, with a weak D call TRBD2 (6 bases). Germline V gene sequence: CDR1 MNHEY, CDR2 SVGAGI. CDR3 length: 18 residues. V shed 0 bases and J shed 2 bases, with 20 bases lying between them. The CDR3 spells CASSYSNRLLALPYEQYF. CDR3 coding DNA: TGTGCCAGCAGTTACTCGAATCGATTACTAGCTTTACCCTACGAGCAGTACTTC.

J is TRBJ2-1 and V is TRBV28, with D uncertain. V gave up 3 bases and J gave up 9 bases, with 6 bases separating them. The CDR3 length is 11 residues. Germline-derived CDR1 and CDR2 are MDHEN and SYDVKM. The CDR3 DNA reads TGTGCCAGCAGTTTTATCACTGAGCAGTTCTTC. Translation gives CASSFITEQFF.

This clone was picked up a small number of times. The chain uses TRBV6-1 and TRBJ1-2, with 10 positions matching TRBD1. This CDR3 has 15 amino acids. In germline, CDR1 is MNHNS, CDR2 SASEGT. V gave up 6 bases and J gave up 4 bases; unmatched junction bases: 8. The CDR3 nucleotides read TGTGCCAGCAGAAGTAGACAGGGGGCTCGCTATGGCTACACCTTC. It is translated as CASRSRQGARYGYTF.

Relative to its sample, this clone is large. This chain links TRBV15 with TRBJ1-1; 9 bases map to TRBD1. There are 16 residues in the CDR3. With 0 bases clipped from V and 0 bases from J, the junction kept 2 bases outside the gene matches. Germline CDR1 and CDR2: LNHNV and YYDKDF (reference sequence). In nucleotides, the CDR3 is TGTGCCACCAGCAGAGATGGACAGGGGCTGAACACTGAAGCTTTCTTT. Translating it yields CATSRDGQGLNTEAFF.

CDR3 DNA sequence: TGTGCCACCAGTGATTTTAAGGCGGGCACAGATACGCAGTATTTT. This sequence encodes CATSDFKAGTDTQYF. J is TRBJ2-3 and V is TRBV24-1, with D hard to call. Looked up from germline, CDR1 is KGHDR and CDR2 is SFDVKD. V gave up 1 base and J gave up 1 base, with 8 bases separating them. The CDR3 contains 15 residues.

This clone has a handful of counts. V usage is TRBV6-4 and J usage is TRBJ2-3; 7 bases fit TRBD1. This CDR3 region has 14 residues. V trimming: 5 bases; J trimming: 3 bases; junction bases outside the gene matches: 5. From germline, CDR1 is MRHNA and CDR2 SNTAGT. The CDR3 sequence is CASSPQGVTDTQYF. CDR3 in DNA: TGTGCCAGCAGTCCTCAGGGGGTAACAGATACGCAGTATTTT.

This clone has more than one count but fewer than ten. This rearrangement joins TRBV6-1 to TRBJ1-1; D uncertain. Germline V CDR1 and CDR2: MNHNS, SASEGT. V gave up 6 bases and J gave up 10 bases, with 15 bases separating them. The CDR3 contains 12 residues. Here the CDR3 reads CASSSVWGGAFF. The CDR3 nucleotides are TGTGCCAGCAGCAGTGTCTGGGGAGGAGCTTTCTTT.